Listed below are T cell receptor beta chains from one sample, sequenced in a study of response to subunit inactivated influenza vaccine. TCRdb processed the RT-PCR reads anew with MiXCR; each CDR3 protein has one entry. The sample yields fewer than 400,000 distinct CDR3 sequences, 20% to 25% seen once. The sample in question was PBMCs from blood, obtained approximately 20 months after vaccination. The receptors derive from a man aged 45 to 70 who received an inactivated influenza vaccine. The CDR3 runs from the conserved cysteine through the conserved F or W. A D gene is named only where the DNA matches it firmly. Not all rows give a size; the values are once, few, many and, for expanded clones, a class.

v_call	clone_size	j_call	cdr3_length	d_call	cdr3_aa	cdr3_nt
TRBV20-1	few	TRBJ1-5	12	TRBD1	CSAKDRYQPQHF	TGCAGTGCTAAGGACAGGTATCAGCCCCAGCATTTT
TRBV24-1	-	TRBJ2-7	13	-	CATSDFRQDEQYF	TGTGCCACCAGTGATTTTCGCCAGGACGAGCAGTACTTC
TRBV11-2	-	TRBJ2-5	19	-	CASSLDRKIAGQNKETQYF	TGTGCCAGCAGCTTAGATCGGAAAATAGCGGGACAGAATAAAGAGACCCAGTACTTC
TRBV7-9	-	TRBJ1-1	16	-	CASSLGFLGGNTEAFF	TGTGCCAGCAGCTTAGGATTTTTAGGGGGGAACACTGAAGCTTTCTTT
TRBV30	-	TRBJ2-3	15	-	CAWSVRYLRTDTQYF	TGTGCCTGGAGTGTACGGTACCTTCGCACAGATACGCAGTATTTT
TRBV24-1	many	TRBJ1-2	13	TRBD1	CATSTGQDYGYTF	TGTGCCACCAGTACGGGACAGGACTATGGCTACACCTTC
TRBV7-6	-	TRBJ2-5	11	-	CASSSRRTQYF	TGTGCCAGCAGCTCTCGTAGGACCCAGTACTTC
TRBV20-1	-	TRBJ2-1	14	-	CSARFPYTYNEQFF	TGCAGTGCTAGATTCCCTTATACCTACAATGAGCAGTTCTTC
TRBV6-5	few	TRBJ2-3	17	TRBD2	CASSYGGRGVSLDTQYF	TGTGCCAGCAGTTACGGTGGACGGGGGGTGTCGTTGGATACGCAGTATTTT
TRBV20-1	-	TRBJ1-5	13	-	CSARDSTKGPQHF	TGCAGTGCTAGAGATTCCACCAAAGGGCCCCAGCATTTT